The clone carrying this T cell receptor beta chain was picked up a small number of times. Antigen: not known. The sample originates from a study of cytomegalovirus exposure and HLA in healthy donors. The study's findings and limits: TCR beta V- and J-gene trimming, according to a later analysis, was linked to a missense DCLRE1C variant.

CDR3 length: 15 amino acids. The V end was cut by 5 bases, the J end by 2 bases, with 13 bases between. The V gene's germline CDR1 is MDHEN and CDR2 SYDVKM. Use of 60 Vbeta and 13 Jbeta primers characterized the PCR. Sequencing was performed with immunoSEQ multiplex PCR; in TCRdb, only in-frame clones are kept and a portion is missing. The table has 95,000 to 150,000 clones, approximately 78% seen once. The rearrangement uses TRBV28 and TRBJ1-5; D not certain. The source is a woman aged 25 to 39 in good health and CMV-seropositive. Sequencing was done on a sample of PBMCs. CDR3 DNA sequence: TGTGCCAGCAGTCGCAGCGGGCCCCGCAATCAGCCCCAGCATTTT. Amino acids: CASSRSGPRNQPQHF.